This TCR beta chain was sequenced during a study of T cell repertoires in cytomegalovirus infection. Overall study: CMV epitopes, recently identified HLA-C-restricted and well-studied HLA-B-restricted, were used. Public TCR beta signatures marked donors with CMV infection and the matching HLA.

This clonotype has just a few counts. Antigen specificity is unknown. TCRdb called the reads again in MiXCR, with one record for every CDR3 protein. This sample yields about 920,000 distinct CDR3 sequences, of which more than 25% are seen a single time; roughly an eighth belongs to the top ten. The CDR3 runs 15 residues. The V gene lost 5 bases and the J gene lost 8 bases, with 19 bases spanning the gap. CDR1 and CDR2 (germline): SGHVS, FQNEAQ. This TCR was sampled from a human donor in good health (CMV status not recorded). Some clones in this sample may be carry-over from other donors' samples. The V and J genes are TRBV7-8 and TRBJ1-5; the D is unclear. The material sequenced was cultured CD8+ T cells from PBMCs, taken from culture after CMV antigen stimulation. CDR3: CASSPVEPAPKPQHF. CDR3 DNA sequence: TGTGCCAGCAGCCCGGTCGAACCAGCCCCCAAGCCCCAGCATTTT.